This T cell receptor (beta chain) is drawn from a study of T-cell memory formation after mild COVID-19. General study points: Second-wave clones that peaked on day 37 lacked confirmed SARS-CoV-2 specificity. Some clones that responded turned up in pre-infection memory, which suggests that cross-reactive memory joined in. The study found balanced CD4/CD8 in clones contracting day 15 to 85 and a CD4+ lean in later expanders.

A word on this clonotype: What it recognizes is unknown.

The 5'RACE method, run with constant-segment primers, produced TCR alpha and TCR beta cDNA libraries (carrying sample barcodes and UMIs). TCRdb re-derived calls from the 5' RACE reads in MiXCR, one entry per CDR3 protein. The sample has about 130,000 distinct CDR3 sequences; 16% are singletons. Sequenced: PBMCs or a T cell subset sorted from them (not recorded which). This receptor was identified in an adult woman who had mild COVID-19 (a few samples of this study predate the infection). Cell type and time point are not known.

CDR3 sequence (DNA): TGTGCCAGCAGTCGGGGGGAGGGGGCGACCACTGAAGCTTTCTTT. Protein product: CASSRGEGATTEAFF. The chain links TRBV6-5 to TRBJ1-1; 7 nucleotides match TRBD1. Germline V gene sequence: CDR1 MNHEY, CDR2 SVGAGI. The CDR3 is 15 residues long. The V gene end was trimmed by 5 bases and the J gene end by 4 bases; junction bases not matched to a gene: 10.